This TCR beta chain comes out of a study of T cell repertoires in ileal Crohn's disease. Study at large: At surgery, 35% to 40% of patients smoked, with median disease duration approximately 7.3 years.

Notes on the study in general: Compared with CD4 T cells, sorted CD8 cells carried more expanded clones. Compared with non-smokers, active smokers at surgery showed more clonal expansions.

A word on this clone: Its cognate antigen is unknown.

Germline loops: CDR1 KGHSH, CDR2 LQKENI. This CDR3 is 16 amino acids long. Between the trimmed V and J ends, which lost 3 bases and 0 bases, there was a span of 12 bases. The repertoire was sequenced with immunoSEQ multiplex PCR; TCRdb's copy has only in-frame clones and lacks some. The profile shows 9,000 to 10,000 clones, 76% of them singletons. Included were adult ileal or ileocolonic Crohn's patients indicated for ileocolonic resection. This receptor was identified in an adult with Crohn's disease. The sample comprised ileal tissue. J is TRBJ1-5 and V is TRBV18; perhaps TRBD1 as D (5 bases). DNA for the CDR3: TGTGCCAGCTCACCTGGCGGGACGGTTAGCAATCAGCCCCAGCATTTT. Amino acid sequence: CASSPGGTVSNQPQHF.